These T cell receptor beta chains were read from a single sample in a study of blood T cell repertoires in COVID-19. TCRdb's table, derived via immunoSEQ multiplex PCR, lists solely in-frame clones and lacks some. The sample carries around 170,000 clones, about 90% recorded once. The sequenced sample was PBMCs or T cells enriched from blood (not recorded which). The receptors originated from a woman aged 45-65 years who had recovered from COVID-19. The CDR3 runs from the conserved cysteine through the conserved F or W. The order of the fields is CDR3 length, J gene, clone size, V gene, D gene, CDR3 protein, CDR3 DNA. The D gene is left open where the match is weak. The size entry is marked missing in some rows and otherwise reads once, few, many or a size class.

19 TRBJ2-3 . TRBV19 TRBD2 CASSIKSGVTSGSTDTQYF TGTGCCAGTAGTATTAAGTCGGGCGTGACTAGCGGGAGTACAGATACGCAGTATTTT
14 TRBJ1-5 . TRBV28 TRBD1 CASRKTGDGQPQHF TGTGCCAGCAGAAAGACAGGGGACGGGCAGCCCCAGCATTTT
15 TRBJ1-2 . TRBV28 TRBD1 CASSPYTRQGPGYTF TGTGCCAGCAGTCCGTACACCAGACAGGGGCCCGGCTACACCTTC
14 TRBJ1-2 . TRBV28 . CASSLARRGYGYTF TGTGCCAGCAGTTTAGCGAGAAGGGGTTATGGCTACACCTTC
13 TRBJ1-1 . TRBV19 . CATAVNMNTEAFF TGTGCCACGGCGGTTAACATGAACACTGAAGCTTTCTTT
17 TRBJ1-5 once TRBV28 TRBD1 CASRSLGQGGSNQPQHF TGTGCCAGCAGATCACTTGGACAGGGTGGGAGCAATCAGCCCCAGCATTTT
16 TRBJ2-2 once TRBV5-1 TRBD2 CASSPLAGGNTGELFF TGCGCCAGCAGCCCCCTAGCGGGAGGGAACACCGGGGAGCTGTTTTTT
14 TRBJ1-2 . TRBV19 . CASSIGTGDYGYTF TGTGCCAGTAGTATAGGAACAGGAGACTATGGCTACACCTTC
12 TRBJ2-5 . TRBV10-2 TRBD2 CASGLARGTQYF TGCGCCAGCGGACTAGCGAGGGGGACCCAGTACTTC
14 TRBJ2-7 . TRBV6-5 . CASSYRHHDYEQYF TGTGCCAGCAGTTACCGACACCATGACTACGAGCAGTACTTC
13 TRBJ2-3 . TRBV18 . CASSRGALDTQYF TGTGCCAGCTCCCGGGGGGCTCTAGATACGCAGTATTTT
18 TRBJ2-7 . TRBV2 TRBD2 CASRVAGLAGGRGYEQYF TGTGCCAGCAGGGTTGCGGGACTAGCGGGAGGTCGGGGCTACGAGCAGTACTTC
15 TRBJ1-4 . TRBV5-5 TRBD1 CASSLGQVGIEKLFF TGTGCCAGCAGCCTTGGACAGGTGGGGATTGAAAAACTGTTTTTT
17 TRBJ2-5 . TRBV5-4 TRBD2 CASRPTPSGKGKKTQYF TGTGCCAGCAGACCAACCCCTAGCGGGAAGGGAAAAAAGACCCAGTACTTC
14 TRBJ2-2 . TRBV19 TRBD1 CASAGTGDTGELFF TGTGCCAGCGCCGGGACAGGGGATACCGGGGAGCTGTTTTTT
16 TRBJ2-2 . TRBV11-2 . CASSFLRQTNTGELFF TGTGCCAGCAGCTTCTTGAGACAGACGAACACCGGGGAGCTGTTTTTT
17 TRBJ1-3 . TRBV7-6 TRBD1 CASSLSTGGYSGNTIYF TGTGCCAGCAGCTTATCAACAGGGGGCTACTCTGGAAACACCATATATTTT
13 TRBJ2-1 . TRBV19 . CASSVGRNNEQFF TGTGCCAGTAGTGTCGGCAGGAACAATGAGCAGTTCTTC
14 TRBJ2-7 few TRBV13 . CASSSRANSYEQYF TGTGCCAGCAGCTCCCGCGCTAACTCCTACGAGCAGTACTTC
17 TRBJ2-6 few TRBV7-9 . CASSFSFPGAGANVLTF TGTGCCAGCAGCTTTAGCTTCCCCGGGGCTGGGGCCAACGTCCTGACTTTC
16 TRBJ1-3 few TRBV5-1 . CASLGGRRSSGNTIYF TGCGCCAGCTTAGGTGGGAGACGTAGCTCTGGAAACACCATATATTTT
14 TRBJ2-7 once TRBV5-1 TRBD2 CASSLSGGTGEQYF TGCGCCAGCAGCTTGTCGGGGGGAACGGGCGAGCAGTACTTC
12 TRBJ2-1 . TRBV6-5 . CASRAPWNEQFF TGTGCCAGCAGGGCTCCTTGGAATGAGCAGTTCTTC
13 TRBJ2-4 . TRBV29-1 . CSVAQGRSNIQYF TGCAGCGTGGCACAGGGCCGATCGAACATTCAGTACTTC
13 TRBJ1-5 . TRBV28 . CASSLNSNQPQHF TGTGCCAGCAGTCTTAATAGCAATCAGCCCCAGCATTTT
15 TRBJ1-4 . TRBV15 TRBD1 CATSSPQTGIGKLFF TGTGCCACCAGCTCTCCTCAGACAGGGATTGGGAAACTGTTTTTT
15 TRBJ2-1 few TRBV19 . CASSYGGLSYNEQFF TGTGCCAGTAGTTACGGGGGACTCTCCTACAATGAGCAGTTCTTC
16 TRBJ1-3 . TRBV5-1 . CASSLTGTLSGNTIYF TGCGCCAGCAGCTTGACAGGTACCCTCTCTGGAAACACCATATATTTT
16 TRBJ1-6 . TRBV7-2 . CASSLDQGFYNSPLHF TGTGCCAGCAGCTTGGACCAGGGGTTCTATAATTCACCCCTCCACTTT
13 TRBJ2-7 . TRBV10-3 TRBD1 CATEGQGSYEQYF TGTGCCACCGAAGGACAGGGGTCCTACGAGCAGTACTTC
16 TRBJ2-1 . TRBV11-2 TRBD2 CASSLMAGGLINEQFF TGTGCCAGCAGCTTAATGGCGGGAGGGCTTATCAATGAGCAGTTCTTC
16 TRBJ1-2 . TRBV7-9 . CASSSPSAERRYGYTF TGTGCCAGCAGCTCCCCTTCGGCAGAAAGGAGGTATGGCTACACCTTC
14 TRBJ1-1 . TRBV29-1 . CSVEVAQYNTEAFF TGCAGCGTTGAAGTTGCACAGTATAACACTGAAGCTTTCTTT
14 TRBJ2-5 . TRBV3-1/TRBV3-2 TRBD1 CASNRDRDFPTQYF TGTGCCAGCAACCGGGACAGGGACTTCCCGACCCAGTACTTC
17 TRBJ2-7 . TRBV6-2/TRBV6-3 TRBD2 CASSYSGREGLAHEQYF TGTGCCAGCAGTTACTCGGGGCGGGAGGGCCTCGCCCACGAGCAGTACTTC
14 TRBJ1-2 . TRBV5-4 . CASSTKTETYGYTF TGTGCCAGCAGCACAAAGACGGAGACCTATGGCTACACCTTC
16 TRBJ1-3 few TRBV30 . CAWSAGGAGRGNTIYF TGTGCCTGGAGCGCGGGAGGAGCGGGGCGTGGAAACACCATATATTTT
15 TRBJ2-7 . TRBV18 TRBD2 CASSPGTSGDYEQYF TGTGCCAGCTCACCGGGGACTAGCGGAGATTACGAGCAGTACTTC
15 TRBJ2-7 . TRBV11-2 . CASSLELGGSYEQYF TGTGCCAGCAGCTTAGAGTTAGGGGGCTCCTACGAGCAGTACTTC
12 TRBJ2-7 . TRBV7-9 TRBD1 CASGTGSYEQYF TGTGCCAGCGGGACAGGTAGCTACGAGCAGTACTTC
14 TRBJ2-5 . TRBV7-2 TRBD1 CASSADRGWETQYF TGTGCCAGCAGCGCGGACAGGGGTTGGGAGACCCAGTACTTC
16 TRBJ1-5 . TRBV28 TRBD1 CASSLTGGLNNQPQHF TGTGCCAGCAGCTTGACAGGGGGGCTAAACAATCAGCCCCAGCATTTT
16 TRBJ1-1 . TRBV28 TRBD1 CASSGAGGTGGTEAFF TGTGCCAGCAGTGGGGCAGGCGGGACAGGGGGCACTGAAGCTTTCTTT
13 TRBJ1-1 . TRBV14 . CASSQALNTEAFF TGTGCCAGCAGCCAGGCCCTGAACACTGAAGCTTTCTTT
16 TRBJ1-3 few TRBV6-6 TRBD1 CASSRQGSLRGNTIYF TGTGCCAGCAGTCGACAGGGAAGTTTACGTGGAAACACCATATATTTT
13 TRBJ2-7 . TRBV5-4 . CASSSQNSYEQYF TGTGCCAGCAGCTCCCAAAACTCCTACGAGCAGTACTTC
16 TRBJ1-2 . TRBV7-2 TRBD1 CASSLGGQGASYGYTF TGTGCCAGCAGCTTAGGGGGACAGGGGGCTAGCTATGGCTACACCTTC
13 TRBJ2-5 . TRBV12-3/TRBV12-4 . CASSQTGKETQYF TGTGCCAGCAGTCAAACAGGGAAAGAGACCCAGTACTTC
13 TRBJ1-2 once TRBV5-1 TRBD1 CASSQTGLGGYTF TGCGCCAGCAGCCAGACAGGGTTAGGTGGCTACACCTTC
14 TRBJ2-7 . TRBV5-1 . CASSLAADTYEQYF TGCGCCAGCAGCTTGGCGGCGGACACCTACGAGCAGTACTTC
14 TRBJ2-4 . TRBV5-5 TRBD1 CASSLRTGFNIQYF TGTGCCAGCAGCCTAAGGACAGGTTTTAACATTCAGTACTTC
14 TRBJ2-3 . TRBV10-1 . CASRGGLSTDTQYF TGCGCCAGCAGGGGGGGGCTGTCTACGGATACGCAGTATTTT
14 TRBJ1-2 . TRBV28 . CASSLAALFYGYTF TGTGCCAGCAGTTTGGCGGCCCTCTTCTATGGCTACACCTTC
16 TRBJ1-2 . TRBV3-1/TRBV3-2 TRBD1 CASSKTGSGYNYGYTF TGTGCCAGCAGTAAGACAGGGTCAGGGTACAACTATGGCTACACCTTC
15 TRBJ2-2 . TRBV7-2 TRBD1 CASRTGTGNTGELFF TGTGCCAGCAGAACCGGGACAGGGAACACCGGGGAGCTGTTTTTT